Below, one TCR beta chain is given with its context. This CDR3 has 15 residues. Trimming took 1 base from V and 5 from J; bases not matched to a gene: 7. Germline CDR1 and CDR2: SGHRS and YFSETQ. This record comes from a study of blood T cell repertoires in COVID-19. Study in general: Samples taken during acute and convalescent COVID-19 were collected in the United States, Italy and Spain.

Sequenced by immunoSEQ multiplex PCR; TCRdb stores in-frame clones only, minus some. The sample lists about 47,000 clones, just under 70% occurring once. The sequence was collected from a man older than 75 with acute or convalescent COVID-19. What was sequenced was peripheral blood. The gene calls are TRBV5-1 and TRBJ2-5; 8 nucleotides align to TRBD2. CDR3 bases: TGCGCCAGCAGCTTGCGGGGGGGATTCTCTGAGACCCAGTACTTC. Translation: CASSLRGGFSETQYF.